The TCR beta chain described here comes from a study of blood T cell repertoires in COVID-19. Study-level background: Italy, Spain and the United States were the sources of the convalescent and acute COVID-19 samples. In each case, the material was cDNA or gDNA derived from T cells, B-cell-depleted T cells, or PBMCs.

Trimming at V came to 3 bases and at J to 2 bases, leaving 1 base not matched to a gene. The CDR3 totals 15 residues. From germline, CDR1 is SGHNT and CDR2 YENEEA. As handled by the study authors: Cell counts per sample came from amplifying reference gene primers. Method: immunoSEQ multiplex PCR; TCRdb's copy keeps in-frame clones and lacks some. From that table come the V and J calls and clone size; the DNA was used to work out D and trimming. The sample consists of 40,000 to 45,000 clones, roughly nine tenths of them appearing once. The clonotype comes from a human donor in a cohort sampled during active COVID-19. The rearrangement joins TRBV11-3 to TRBJ2-2, with 9 nucleotides matching TRBD1. Sequencing was performed on peripheral blood. Here the CDR3 reads CASSLGQGNTGELFF. In DNA, the CDR3 is TGTGCCAGCAGCTTGGGACAGGGTAACACCGGGGAGCTGTTTTTT.